These 7 T cell receptor beta chains originate from one sample sequenced in a study of cytomegalovirus exposure and HLA in healthy donors. PCR involved 60 Vbeta and 13 Jbeta primers. The method was immunoSEQ multiplex PCR; TCRdb's version includes in-frame clones alone and lacks a portion of them. The sample includes 200,000 to 250,000 clones, approximately 82% of them seen just once. Specimen: PBMCs. Every receptor here comes from a man between 18 and 29 years old in good health and CMV-seronegative.

The chain is built from TRBV5-1 and TRBJ1-1; 8 bases align to TRBD1. The CDR3 totals 16 residues. CDR1 is SGHRS, CDR2 YFSETQ, per germline. V dropped 0 bases and J dropped 4; count of bases not matched to a gene: 8. The CDR3 region has the DNA TGCGCCAGCAGCTTGGTTCCCAGGGGGCGTAGCACTGAAGCTTTCTTT. Its protein product is CASSLVPRGRSTEAFF.

This sequence joins TRBV6-1 and TRBJ1-4; the D gene is possibly TRBD1 (5 bases). V was shortened by 2 bases and J by 7 bases, with 11 bases between the two germline ends. The CDR3 has 14 residues. Germline CDR1 reads MNHNS; CDR2 reads SASEGT. DNA for the CDR3: TGTGCCAGCAGTGAACTGGGGAGGGGTGAAAAACTGTTTTTT. Amino acid sequence: CASSELGRGEKLFF.

This clone has just one count. The chain recombines TRBV7-9 with TRBJ2-3; tentatively, D is TRBD2 (5 bases). This CDR3 region has 15 residues. V gave up 1 base and J gave up 6 bases, with 14 bases separating them. Germline V gene data show CDR1 as SEHNR and CDR2 as FQNEAQ (reference sequence). The CDR3 coding sequence is TGTGCCAGCAGCTTAGAAGGTCTGGCGGGTGATACGCAGTATTTT. Its protein product is CASSLEGLAGDTQYF.

V gene TRBV6-5 combines with J gene TRBJ2-7, with 7 bases that match TRBD1. The germline V gene encodes CDR1 MNHEY and CDR2 SVGAGI. The CDR3 runs to 13 residues. The J segment lost 7 bases and the V segment lost 6 bases, leaving 9 bases of the junction unmatched. CDR3 in amino acids: CASRARGMREQYF. The CDR3 DNA is TGTGCCAGCAGGGCCAGGGGGATGCGGGAGCAGTACTTC.

The CDR3, as DNA: TGTGCCAGCAGCCGTTCTAGCGGGGGGTACAATGAGCAGTTCTTC. It encodes CASSRSSGGYNEQFF. The chain couples TRBV7-2 to TRBJ2-1; TRBD2 aligns across 11 bases. The CDR3 has 15 amino acids. V shed 5 bases, J shed 4 bases, and the junction held 4 bases outside the gene matches. Germline V CDR1 and CDR2: SGHTA, FQGNSA.

J is TRBJ2-6 and V is TRBV6-1; 7 nucleotides align to TRBD1. The trim removed 4 bases at V and 0 bases at J, leaving 3 bases unmatched. Germline V gene lookup returns CDR1 MNHNS and CDR2 SASEGT. This CDR3 has 16 residues. The CDR3 sequence is CASSGTGSSGANVLTF. The CDR3, as DNA: TGTGCCAGCAGTGGGACAGGTAGCTCTGGGGCCAACGTCCTGACTTTC.

The genes are TRBV23-1 and TRBJ2-7; 9 bases align to TRBD2. TRBV23-1 is an ORF; its function is uncertain. The CDR3 loop spans 20 amino acids. With V trimmed by 6 bases and J by 6 bases, 27 bases remained unmatched. The CDR3 here is CASRSSNGTFRLAAPCEQYF. CDR3 coding DNA: TGCGCCAGCAGGTCTTCGAACGGGACTTTTCGACTAGCGGCCCCCTGCGAGCAGTACTTC.